This T cell receptor (beta chain) was recorded in a study of T cells in Graves' hyperthyroidism and ophthalmopathy. Turning to the study itself: Blood was drawn when the patient was first diagnosed and still untreated.

On this clonotype: This may arise from a read error, as a much more abundant clone is one base away.

Looked up from germline, CDR1 is MDHEN and CDR2 is SYDVKM. The CDR3 has 14 residues. Amplification of TCR beta CDR3 regions was performed using RNA transcripts as template. Carried out on the TCR CDR3, a first-round RT-PCR used the HTBI primer set. TCRdb reprocessed the multiplex PCR reads with MiXCR, giving one entry per CDR3 protein. The table lists approximately 420,000 distinct CDR3 sequences, roughly an eighth of them singletons. Over 18 months, lack of ophthalmopathy progression marked Graves' hyperthyroidism as stable. J is TRBJ1-4 and V is TRBV28; 9 nucleotides agree with TRBD1. What was sequenced was blood. The receptor was isolated from a woman between 18 and 29 years old with Graves' hyperthyroidism. The CDR3 region is CVSSLGGTGEKLFF. The CDR3 DNA reads as TGTGTCAGCAGTTTAGGGGGGACAGGGGAAAAACTGTTTTTT. The full variable domain, its missing parts supplied by reference TRBV28 and TRBJ1-4, is DVKVTQSSRYLVKRTGEKVFLECVQDMDHENMFWYRQDPGLGLRLIYFSYDVKMKEKGDIPEGYSVSREKKERFSLILESASTNQTSMYLCVSSLGGTGEKLFFGSGTQLSVL.